The text below deals with one TCR beta chain. These data originate in a study of control samples from healthy donors and cancer patients. TCRdb keeps only in-frame clones here, not all; method: immunoSEQ multiplex PCR. The table includes over 120,000 clones, about 93% detected once. The V and J ends lost 2 bases and 3 bases, in that order; junction bases with no gene match: 7. Per the germline V gene, CDR1 is MNHEY and CDR2 is SMNVEV (reference sequence). The CDR3 consists of 15 residues. V and J are TRBV27 and TRBJ2-7, with 7 bases lining up with TRBD2. The sequence was obtained from a man between 60 and 70 years old with colorectal cancer. The specimen was PBMCs. The CDR3 spells CASSLRGVSFYEQYF. CDR3 in DNA: TGTGCCAGCAGTTTACGGGGGGTGTCTTTCTACGAGCAGTACTTC.